What follows are 25 T cell receptor beta chains derived from one specimen sequenced in a study of cytomegalovirus exposure and HLA in healthy donors. The protocol was immunoSEQ multiplex PCR, while the TCRdb copy is restricted to in-frame clones and leaves out a portion. This table has tens of thousands of clones, around 90% appearing once. The sequenced sample consisted of PBMCs. These receptors all come from a man younger than 30 in good health and CMV-seronegative.

This chain links TRBV7-9 with TRBJ2-3; D is perhaps TRBD1 (6 bases). This CDR3 is 14 amino acids long. Germline assignment: CDR1 SEHNR and CDR2 FQNEAQ (reference sequence). V was trimmed by 6 bases and J by 4 bases, leaving 14 bases between them. The CDR3 region is CASRRTGPSDTQYF. CDR3 bases: TGTGCCAGCAGGCGTACAGGGCCCTCAGATACGCAGTATTTT.

This clone was recorded once. V usage is TRBV6-1 and J usage is TRBJ1-1; 7 nucleotides agree with TRBD1. This CDR3 contains 14 residues. CDR1 and CDR2 (germline): MNHNS, SASEGT. J lost 4 bases, V lost 2 bases, and 4 bases had no gene match. Here the CDR3 reads CASSETGQSTEAFF. CDR3 nucleotides: TGTGCCAGCAGTGAAACGGGACAGTCCACTGAAGCTTTCTTT.

With regard to this clone: Germline is not matched at one junction end, which may reflect a read error. In DNA, the CDR3 is TGTGCTAGCAGCTCCCGGACTAGCGGGAGAACTTCGGAGACCCAGTACTTC. Its protein product is CASSSRTSGRTSETQYF. This rearrangement joins TRBV7-7 to TRBJ2-5, with 13 bases lining up with TRBD2. Germline CDR1 and CDR2: SSHAT and FNYEAQ (reference sequence). The CDR3 is made up of 17 amino acids.

The chain carries TRBV6-4 and TRBJ2-1, with 10 bases lining up with TRBD2. The CDR3 consists of 16 residues. Germline lookup yields CDR1 MRHNA and CDR2 SNTAGT. Trimming took 2 bases from V and 7 from J; bases not matched to a gene: 8. CDR3 DNA: TGTGCCAGCAGTGACCCCCTAGCGGGAGAAGGGAATGAGCAGTTCTTC. Translation gives CASSDPLAGEGNEQFF.

V gene TRBV25-1 combines with J gene TRBJ2-2; 8 nucleotides line up with TRBD2. Germline V lookup: CDR1 MGHDK, CDR2 SYGVNS. J was trimmed by 4 bases and V by 8 bases; bases with no gene match: 9. This CDR3 region has 15 residues. This chain's CDR3 is CASGSGGLGTGELFF. The CDR3 bases are TGTGCCAGCGGGTCGGGGGGGCTGGGCACCGGGGAGCTGTTTTTT.

The V call is TRBV4-1, the J call TRBJ2-7; TRBD2 matches 10 bases. The V segment lost 4 bases and the J segment 2 bases; nucleotides outside the gene matches: 14. CDR1 and CDR2 (germline): MGHRA, YSYEKL. CDR3 size: 18 residues. The CDR3 DNA sequence: TGCGCCAGCAGCCCCGACTATCGGCCTAGCGGGGGTACCTACGAGCAGTACTTC. Translated, it gives CASSPDYRPSGGTYEQYF.

V gene TRBV7-3 combines with J gene TRBJ2-1; 9 nucleotides line up with TRBD2. The germline V gene has CDR1 SGHTA and CDR2 FQGTGA. The trim removed 2 bases at V and 4 bases at J, leaving 3 bases unmatched. This CDR3 has 15 residues. The chain's CDR3 is CASSLGTSFYNEQFF. DNA for the CDR3: TGTGCCAGCAGCTTAGGGACTAGCTTTTACAATGAGCAGTTCTTC.

This clone came up a few times. J is TRBJ1-1 and V is TRBV7-6; no reliable D call. Germline V CDR1 and CDR2: SGHVS, FNYEAQ. The CDR3 runs 14 residues. Trimming removed 4 bases at V and 4 bases at J, with 13 bases between. CDR3 loop: CASSSTSEGTEAFF. The CDR3 DNA is TGTGCCAGCAGCTCTACTTCCGAGGGCACTGAAGCTTTCTTT.

The V call is TRBV6-1, the J call TRBJ2-7; D remains ambiguous. Germline CDR1 is MNHNS and CDR2 is SASEGT. The CDR3 runs 12 residues. V gave up 6 bases and J gave up 0 bases, with 6 bases separating them. The DNA of the CDR3 is TGTGCCAGCAGCCACGGCTCCTACGAGCAGTACTTC. Its protein product is CASSHGSYEQYF.

This clone turned up a few times. The chain is built from TRBV6-1 and TRBJ2-1; 7 bases align to TRBD2. This CDR3 has 15 amino acids. Germline V gene data show CDR1 as MNHNS and CDR2 as SASEGT. The J segment lost 6 bases and the V segment lost 3 bases, leaving 8 bases of the junction unmatched. The chain's CDR3 is CASSDLAGAPNEQFF. CDR3 nucleotide sequence: TGTGCCAGCAGTGATCTTGCGGGAGCACCCAATGAGCAGTTCTTC.

The V call is TRBV5-1, the J call TRBJ1-5; D gene uncertain. CDR3 length equals 14 residues. The germline CDR1 and CDR2 sequences are SGHRS and YFSETQ. The V end lost 0 bases, the J end lost 2 bases, and 6 bases lay between the germline ends. CDR3 sequence: CASSLGGGNQPQHF. In DNA form, the CDR3 reads TGCGCCAGCAGCTTGGGGGGAGGCAATCAGCCCCAGCATTTT.

The chain carries TRBV7-9 and TRBJ2-7, with 11 nucleotides matching TRBD2. This CDR3 has 14 amino acids. From germline, CDR1 is SEHNR and CDR2 FQNEAQ (reference sequence). Trimming took 5 bases from V and 3 from J; bases not matched to a gene: 3. CDR3: CASSQGLAVYEQYF. CDR3 sequence (DNA): TGTGCCAGCAGCCAGGGACTAGCGGTCTACGAGCAGTACTTC. Full variable domain (rest looked up from reference TRBV7-9 and TRBJ2-7): DTGVSQNPRHKITKRGQNVTFRCDPISEHNRLYWYRQTLGQGPEFLTYFQNEAQLEKSRLLSDRFSAERPKGSFSTLEIQRTEQGDSAMYLCASSQGLAVYEQYFGPGTRLTVT.

This chain connects TRBV5-6 to TRBJ2-4; perhaps TRBD2 as D (6 bases). Trimming took off 4 bases at V and 8 bases at J, with 10 bases between the two ends. CDR3 size: 12 residues. Germline assignment: CDR1 SGHDT and CDR2 YYEEEE. The CDR3 spells CASSGGTDIQYF. The CDR3 DNA follows: TGTGCCAGCAGCGGGGGGACGGACATTCAGTACTTC.

The rearrangement joins TRBV27 to TRBJ2-1, with 8 bases aligning to TRBD1. The junction had 5 bases not matched to a gene; V was cut back by 3 bases and J by 1 base. CDR3 length equals 16 residues. Germline V gives CDR1 MNHEY, CDR2 SMNVEV (reference sequence). CDR3: CASSFGQGASYNEQFF. The DNA of the CDR3 is TGTGCCAGCAGTTTTGGGCAGGGGGCATCCTACAATGAGCAGTTCTTC.

The chain couples TRBV5-1 to TRBJ2-1; D gene unclear. V gave up 4 bases and J gave up 1 base, with 12 bases separating them. The germline CDR1 and CDR2 sequences are SGHRS and YFSETQ. The CDR3 runs 15 residues. The CDR3 nucleotides are TGCGCCAGCAGCCAGTCGCCAGGTTCCTACAATGAGCAGTTCTTC. Its protein is CASSQSPGSYNEQFF.

The V call is TRBV6-5, the J call TRBJ2-2; tentatively, D is TRBD2 (6 bases). Trimming shortened V by 0 bases and J by 2 bases, and 10 bases separated the two germline ends. This CDR3 is 16 amino acids long. Looked up from germline, CDR1 is MNHEY and CDR2 is SVGAGI. This CDR3 reads CASSYSGSGNTGELFF. The CDR3, as DNA: TGTGCCAGCAGTTACTCGGGTAGCGGAAACACCGGGGAGCTGTTTTTT.

The rearrangement joins TRBV5-4 to TRBJ2-1; TRBD1 matches 9 bases. With V trimmed by 0 bases and J by 8 bases, 9 bases remained unmatched. Germline V gene lookup returns CDR1 SGHNT and CDR2 YYREEE (reference sequence). This CDR3 contains 16 residues. CDR3 DNA: TGTGCCAGCAGCTTGGGTCCGGGACAGGGTGAGGATGAGCAGTTCTTC. Protein: CASSLGPGQGEDEQFF.

V usage is TRBV18 and J usage is TRBJ2-5; 9 nucleotides match TRBD1. Germline-derived CDR1 and CDR2 are KGHSH and LQKENI. V was pared by 4 bases and J by 4 bases, with 10 bases of the junction left unmatched. The CDR3 spans 16 residues. Here the CDR3 reads CASSQSQGALGETQYF. For the CDR3, the DNA is TGTGCCAGCTCACAATCACAGGGGGCGCTCGGAGAGACCCAGTACTTC. Full variable domain (rest looked up from reference TRBV18 and TRBJ2-5): NAGVMQNPRHLVRRRGQEARLRCSPMKGHSHVYWYRQLPEEGLKFMVYLQKENIIDESGMPKERFSAEFPKEGPSILRIQQVVRGDSAAYFCASSQSQGALGETQYFGPGTRLLVL.

The count of this clone is one. V is TRBV19 and J is TRBJ1-5, with D perhaps matching TRBD1 (6 bases). This CDR3 is 16 amino acids long. CDR1 is LNHDA, CDR2 SQIVND, per germline (reference sequence). The V gene lost 4 bases and the J gene lost 2 bases, with 15 bases spanning the gap. The CDR3 region is CASSSGITGRNQPQHF. The CDR3 bases are TGTGCCAGTAGTAGTGGAATTACAGGGCGCAATCAGCCCCAGCATTTT.

J is TRBJ2-6 and V is TRBV28; D remains unclear. This CDR3 has 20 residues. Trimming removed 2 bases at V and 0 bases at J, with 20 bases between. CDR1 is MDHEN, CDR2 SYDVKM, per germline. The CDR3 DNA follows: TGTGCCAGCAGTTTACAGAACAGTTACGGATTATACTCTGGGGCCAACGTCCTGACTTTC. As protein: CASSLQNSYGLYSGANVLTF.

The chain has TRBV6-5 and TRBJ2-3, with a possible D match to TRBD2 (5 bases). In germline, CDR1 is MNHEY, CDR2 SVGAGI. Between the trimmed V and J ends, which lost 8 bases and 4 bases, there was a span of 10 bases. This CDR3 comprises 12 residues. For the CDR3, the DNA is TGTGCCAGCTACCGGGGTGCAGATACGCAGTATTTT. Its protein product is CASYRGADTQYF.

The chain has TRBV7-8 and TRBJ2-4; D call uncertain. Trimming took 6 bases from V and 0 from J, leaving 12 bases between them. This CDR3 is 15 amino acids long. Germline CDR1 is SGHVS and CDR2 is FQNEAQ. The CDR3, as DNA: TGTGCCAGCAGTCCCGTTCGACTAGCCAAAAACATTCAGTACTTC. Translated, it gives CASSPVRLAKNIQYF.

This clone was seen a single time. The chain combines TRBV18 with TRBJ2-5; the D gene is possibly TRBD1 (6 bases). Germline-derived CDR1 and CDR2 are KGHSH and LQKENI. The CDR3 has 17 residues. With 3 bases removed from V and 4 bases from J, the gap between germline ends came to 21 bases. CDR3 bases: TGTGCCAGCTCACCTATCTCCCCGTTTGAGGGGGTAGAGACCCAGTACTTC. Amino acids: CASSPISPFEGVETQYF.

CDR3 in amino acids: CASSLVGGQYNEQFF. The CDR3 DNA sequence: TGTGCCAGCAGCTTGGTCGGGGGGCAGTACAATGAGCAGTTCTTC. V and J are TRBV5-6 and TRBJ2-1; D perhaps matches TRBD2 (7 bases). Trimming took off 0 bases at V and 4 bases at J, with 11 bases between the two ends. CDR1 is SGHDT, CDR2 YYEEEE, per germline. This CDR3 has 15 residues.

The V call is TRBV18, the J call TRBJ1-3, with 7 bases fitting TRBD1. J gave up 7 bases and V 1 base, and 7 bases lay outside the gene matches. The CDR3 runs 15 residues. Germline V gene sequence: CDR1 KGHSH, CDR2 LQKENI. This CDR3 is CASSPRQGLGNTIYF. In nucleotides, the CDR3 is TGTGCCAGCTCACCACGACAGGGCCTCGGGAACACCATATATTTT.